A selection of T cell receptor beta chains follows, all from one sample in a study of Ad26.COV2.S vaccination and SARS-CoV-2 variants. Here immunoSEQ multiplex PCR was the method, and the copy in TCRdb shows in-frame clones only, minus some. The sample records about 350,000 clones, 88% being singletons. The specimen comprised peripheral blood, sampled in a trial of Ad26.COV2.S vaccine versus placebo. The receptors stem from a person aged 18 to 59 who received the Ad26.COV2.S COVID-19 vaccine or a placebo. The CDR3 runs from the conserved cysteine through the conserved F or W. The order of the fields is V gene, clone size, J gene, D gene, CDR3 protein, CDR3 DNA. A D gene is named only where the DNA matches it firmly. Size is stated for part of the rows, as once, few or many counts, or as a class when the clone is expanded.

>TRBV27|-|TRBJ1-3|TRBD1
CASSSGTGEGNTIYF
TGTGCCAGCAGTTCTGGGACAGGGGAAGGAAACACCATATATTTT
>TRBV19|-|TRBJ2-2|TRBD1
CASSIQTGLNTGELFF
TGTGCCAGTAGTATCCAGACAGGGCTCAACACCGGGGAGCTGTTTTTT
>TRBV4-3|-|TRBJ1-3|-
CASSQDSTILSGNTIYF
TGCGCCAGCAGCCAAGATAGCACAATCCTGTCTGGAAACACCATATATTTT
>TRBV12-3/TRBV12-4|once|TRBJ2-2|-
CAGQTGLTGELFF
TGTGCCGGGCAAACCGGATTGACCGGGGAGCTGTTTTTT
>TRBV7-2|-|TRBJ2-7|TRBD1
CASSPDRAYEQYF
TGTGCCAGCAGCCCGGACAGGGCCTACGAGCAGTACTTC
>TRBV7-6|-|TRBJ1-6|-
CASSLKNKNSPLHF
TGTGCCAGCAGCTTAAAAAACAAGAATTCACCCCTCCACTTT
>TRBV4-3|-|TRBJ1-1|-
CASSRQGWGVDTEAFF
TGCGCCAGCAGCCGACAAGGGTGGGGGGTGGACACTGAAGCTTTCTTT
>TRBV3-1/TRBV3-2|-|TRBJ2-7|TRBD1
CASSQATGTGYEQYF
TGTGCCAGCAGCCAGGCTACCGGGACAGGCTACGAGCAGTACTTC
>TRBV5-5|-|TRBJ1-1|-
CASSLAGGTSGTEAFF
TGTGCCAGCAGCTTGGCCGGCGGTACCAGTGGGACTGAAGCTTTCTTT
>TRBV28|-|TRBJ1-1|TRBD1
CASLQGLPTEAFF
TGTGCCAGCTTACAGGGGCTGCCCACTGAAGCTTTCTTT